This T cell receptor (beta chain) was identified during a study of vaccination and CD4 T cells after COVID-19. Across the study: Overlapping SARS-CoV-2, HCoV-NL63, HCoV-OC43 and HCoV-229E spike peptides were used to stimulate cells.

Treatment of the sample: roughly 11-day PBMC culture with coronavirus spike peptide pools or control peptides (ViraFEST assay). Collection of the unexposed donor's CD4+ T cells took place before the COVID-19 pandemic (2011-2018). ViraFEST used peptide pools to expand antigen-specific T cells and subsequently sequenced their TCRs. The authors swapped half the medium for fresh IL-2 medium on days 3 and 7. This clonotype was observed a single time. The antigen remains undetermined. Oncomine TCR Beta short-read sequencing was applied to DNA from cultured CD4+ T cells. After culture, CD4+ T cells served as the source for genomic DNA extraction. Each CDR3 protein is one row after TCRdb ran MiXCR on the PCR reads. This table holds approximately 10,000 distinct CDR3 sequences, about 39% found once. Germline lookup yields CDR1 MDHEN and CDR2 SYDVKM. V was pared by 4 bases and J by 17 bases, with 8 bases of the junction left unmatched. The length of the CDR3 is 12 residues.

This receptor was identified in a human donor in good health. The sequencing sample was made of CD4+ T cells from blood, cultured in vitro. The chain has TRBV28 and TRBJ1-6; 7 nucleotides match TRBD1. The CDR3 reads CASSSMGQTFHF. Written as DNA, the CDR3 is TGTGCCAGCAGTTCGATGGGACAGACCTTCCACTTT.